These T cell receptor beta chains were read from a single sample in a study of cytomegalovirus exposure and HLA in healthy donors. Produced via immunoSEQ multiplex PCR; TCRdb's table is partial and in-frame only. The sample has approximately 280,000 clones, approximately 90% seen once. Material: PBMCs. The receptors come from a young woman in good health and CMV-seronegative. CDR3s include the opening cysteine and the closing phenylalanine or tryptophan. The D gene is left open where the match is weak. Clone size is shown for a subset of rows, as once, few, many or a class of expanded clone.

-,TRBD2,TRBV6-5,TRBJ2-7,TGTGCCAGCAGGGCGGGACTAGTCAGCTCTTACGAGCAGTACTTC,CASRAGLVSSYEQYF
-,TRBD1,TRBV28,TRBJ2-4,TGTGCCAGCAGTTTATGGACCGGACAGGGTAATGAAAACATTCAGTACTTC,CASSLWTGQGNENIQYF
-,TRBD2,TRBV5-1,TRBJ2-7,TGCGCCAGCAGTATGGGACTAGCGGGAGAAGAGCAGTACTTC,CASSMGLAGEEQYF
-,TRBD1,TRBV6-1,TRBJ1-1,TGTGCCAGCAGTGAACGGCCAGGGGGCGGGAACACTGAAGCTTTCTTT,CASSERPGGGNTEAFF
-,TRBD1,TRBV27,TRBJ2-5,TGTGCCAGCAGTCCCCGGGACAGGGTGATGGAGACCCAGTACTTC,CASSPRDRVMETQYF
-,TRBD2,TRBV2,TRBJ2-3,TGTGCCAGCGAAGTAGCGGGTGTTAGCACAGATACGCAGTATTTT,CASEVAGVSTDTQYF
-,-,TRBV28,TRBJ1-5,TGTGCCAGCAGGGGGCAGGGAAGAAGTCAGCCCCAGCATTTT,CASRGQGRSQPQHF
-,-,TRBV5-4,TRBJ1-4,TGTGCCAGCAGCTCAGGACTGACAACTAATGAAAAACTGTTTTTT,CASSSGLTTNEKLFF
few,TRBD1,TRBV7-9,TRBJ2-2,TGTGCCAGCAGCAAAAACAGGGGCTACACCGGGGAGCTGTTTTTT,CASSKNRGYTGELFF
-,-,TRBV30,TRBJ1-2,TGTGCCTGGAGTGTTGGGTCAGGCTATGGCTACACCTTC,CAWSVGSGYGYTF
-,-,TRBV11-2,TRBJ2-1,TGTGCCAGTCAAACAGGATGGGGGCCCTACAATGAGCAGTTCTTC,CASQTGWGPYNEQFF
-,TRBD2,TRBV19,TRBJ2-1,TGTGCCAGTAGTGACACTCGGACTAGCGGGTTCTACAATGAGCAGTTCTTC,CASSDTRTSGFYNEQFF
-,-,TRBV9,TRBJ2-3,TGTGCCAGCAGCGCCACGGGCGGGAGCACAGATACGCAGTATTTT,CASSATGGSTDTQYF
-,TRBD1,TRBV7-2,TRBJ1-1,TGTGCCAGCAGTCGGACAGGGCCCACTGAAGCTTTCTTT,CASSRTGPTEAFF
once,-,TRBV28,TRBJ2-7,TGTGCCAGCAGTTCACAGTACGGCTCCTACGAGCAGTACTTC,CASSSQYGSYEQYF
-,TRBD2,TRBV15,TRBJ2-3,TGTGCCACCAGCTCCAACGCCCGACTAGCCTTCGCAGATACGCAGTATTTT,CATSSNARLAFADTQYF
-,TRBD2,TRBV7-3,TRBJ2-1,TGTGCCAGCAGCCCCTCAGCGGGCGGGAGGTTGAATGAGCAGTTCTTC,CASSPSAGGRLNEQFF
-,-,TRBV27,TRBJ2-7,TGTGCCAGCAGTTTATCGCTAGCCTACGAGCAGTACTTC,CASSLSLAYEQYF
-,-,TRBV5-1,TRBJ2-3,TGCGCCAGCAGCTGGGTCCTGGGCGTGGGCACAGATACGCAGTATTTT,CASSWVLGVGTDTQYF
-,-,TRBV30,TRBJ2-3,TGTGCCTGGGCCGACAGGAATCGTGGCACAGATACGCAGTATTTT,CAWADRNRGTDTQYF
-,-,TRBV7-6,TRBJ2-1,TGTGCCAGCAGCTTCGAGCTGTTTAATGAGCAGTTCTTC,CASSFELFNEQFF
-,TRBD1,TRBV7-8,TRBJ2-3,TGTGCCACCCGAGTAGAGACAGGGAGCACAGATACGCAGTATTTT,CATRVETGSTDTQYF
once,TRBD1,TRBV14,TRBJ2-4,TGTGCCAGCAGCCGGATGGGGGACAGGGGGGCCAAAAACATTCAGTACTTC,CASSRMGDRGAKNIQYF
-,-,TRBV5-1,TRBJ2-7,TGCGCCAGCAGCTTGCCAGGGGCCTACGAGCAGTACTTC,CASSLPGAYEQYF
-,TRBD1,TRBV28,TRBJ1-5,TGTGCCAGCAGTTTCACCAGGGGGCCTAGCAATCAGCCCCAGCATTTT,CASSFTRGPSNQPQHF
-,-,TRBV28,TRBJ1-2,TGTGCCAGCAGCTTGCTGGGGGGGCAAGGCTACACCTTC,CASSLLGGQGYTF
-,TRBD1,TRBV5-6,TRBJ2-3,TGTGCCAGCAGCTTGGCAGGGACAGGGGTGGATACGCAGTATTTT,CASSLAGTGVDTQYF
few,-,TRBV27,TRBJ1-6,TGTGCCAGCAGTTCATCCCAGGGTAGAGACTCACCCCTCCACTTT,CASSSSQGRDSPLHF
-,TRBD1,TRBV4-3,TRBJ2-1,TGCGCCAGCAGCCAAGGTGGGACAGGGTTCTCCTACAATGAGCAGTTCTTC,CASSQGGTGFSYNEQFF
-,TRBD1,TRBV7-7,TRBJ2-7,TGTGCTAGCAGCTTGGGGACAGGCAGCTCCTACGAGCAGTACTTC,CASSLGTGSSYEQYF
-,-,TRBV10-1,TRBJ2-2,TGCGCCAGCAGCCCCATCGGGAGTCTTGACACCGGGGAGCTGTTTTTT,CASSPIGSLDTGELFF
-,TRBD1,TRBV13,TRBJ1-2,TGTGCCAGCAGCTTAGCCTTGACAGGGAACTATGGCTACACCTTC,CASSLALTGNYGYTF
once,-,TRBV27,TRBJ1-2,TGTGCCAGCAGTTTATCCAGGGAGGGGTTAGGGGGCTACACCTTC,CASSLSREGLGGYTF
-,TRBD2,TRBV13,TRBJ2-1,TGTGCCAGCAGCTTAGAGGGACTAGCGGGAGGGCCGAAAAATGAGCAGTTCTTC,CASSLEGLAGGPKNEQFF
-,-,TRBV29-1,TRBJ2-7,TGCAGCGTTGAGATGCAGTCCTACGAGCAGTACTTC,CSVEMQSYEQYF
once,TRBD2,TRBV13,TRBJ2-1,TGTGCCAGCAGCTTTTGGCGGGAGGGCCACAATGAGCAGTTCTTC,CASSFWREGHNEQFF
-,TRBD2,TRBV5-1,TRBJ2-2,TGCGCCAGCAGCTTGGATGGGACTAGCGGGGTATACACCGGGGAGCTGTTTTTT,CASSLDGTSGVYTGELFF
-,-,TRBV7-3,TRBJ1-2,TGTGCCAGCAGCTTAGATACGGCGGGCGGCTACACCTTC,CASSLDTAGGYTF
-,-,TRBV27,TRBJ1-1,TGTGCCAGCAGTTTGACCCCGACCAGGACTGAAGCTTTCTTT,CASSLTPTRTEAFF
-,TRBD1,TRBV28,TRBJ1-6,TGTGCCAGCAGAGGAACAGGGGGCTATAATTCACCCCTCCACTTT,CASRGTGGYNSPLHF
-,-,TRBV6-5,TRBJ2-5,TGTGCCAGCTCCCCGCCCAGTGGTGAGACCCAGTACTTC,CASSPPSGETQYF
once,-,TRBV11-3,TRBJ2-2,TGTGCCAGCAGTCGCACAGTCACCGGGGAGCTGTTTTTT,CASSRTVTGELFF
once,-,TRBV6-1,TRBJ2-5,TGTGCCAGCACCTCGGCCGCGGGTTCCCAGAAGACCCAGTACTTC,CASTSAAGSQKTQYF
once,TRBD2,TRBV7-8,TRBJ2-3,TGTGCCAGCGGCCAAAGCGGGGGCGGCACAGATACGCAGTATTTT,CASGQSGGGTDTQYF
-,TRBD1,TRBV5-1,TRBJ1-2,TGCGCCAGCAGCGAAATACAGGGGGCGAGTGGCTACACCTTC,CASSEIQGASGYTF
-,-,TRBV2,TRBJ2-3,TGTGCCAGCACTGCGGGAATGGCCCTCGGGGGTAGCACAGATACGCAGTATTTT,CASTAGMALGGSTDTQYF
-,TRBD2,TRBV5-5,TRBJ2-2,TGTGCCAGCAGCCGTCCACTAGCGGGAAAGAACACCGGGGAGCTGTTTTTT,CASSRPLAGKNTGELFF
-,TRBD2,TRBV5-1,TRBJ2-7,TGCGCCAGCGGCCCGCTAGCGGGAGACAGAGGAAGGGACGAGCAGTACTTC,CASGPLAGDRGRDEQYF
-,TRBD2,TRBV7-6,TRBJ2-2,TGTGCCAGCAGCTTAGCGCGTACTAGCGGGAGGGCCGTGATCCCCGGGGAGCTGTTTTTT,CASSLARTSGRAVIPGELFF
-,-,TRBV7-9,TRBJ2-1,TGTGCCAGCAGCCGGAGAGGAGCGGATACCAACAATGAGCAGTTCTTC,CASSRRGADTNNEQFF
-,TRBD2,TRBV25-1,TRBJ2-1,TGTGCCAGCAGTGAATTCGCGACTAGCGGGAACAATGAGCAGTTCTTC,CASSEFATSGNNEQFF
-,TRBD2,TRBV9,TRBJ2-7,TGTGCCAGCAGCGTGGAGACTAGCGGGACCTACGAGCAGTACTTC,CASSVETSGTYEQYF
once,-,TRBV4-1,TRBJ2-3,TGCGCCAGCAGCCAAGGAGCCCCGATAAGCACAGATACGCAGTATTTT,CASSQGAPISTDTQYF
-,TRBD2,TRBV28,TRBJ2-1,TGTGCCAGCAGTTCCTCTAGCGGGCCAAGATTTTACAATGAGCAGTTCTTC,CASSSSSGPRFYNEQFF
-,TRBD1,TRBV19,TRBJ1-4,TGTGCCAGTACCTCGACAGGGGCAGTGGAAAAACTGTTTTTT,CASTSTGAVEKLFF
-,TRBD2,TRBV5-8,TRBJ2-5,TGTGCCAGCAGCGCCGGACTAGCGGGATCTGAGACCCAGTACTTC,CASSAGLAGSETQYF
-,-,TRBV5-4,TRBJ2-7,TGTGCCAGCAGCTTGCAGGGTTATACCTACGAGCAGTACTTC,CASSLQGYTYEQYF
-,TRBD1,TRBV27,TRBJ1-4,TGTGCCAGCATGGACAGGGTTAGCGAAAAACTGTTTTTT,CASMDRVSEKLFF
-,TRBD1,TRBV28,TRBJ2-2,TGTGCCAGCAACCCACAGGGGGCGGCGGACGGGGAGCTGTTTTTT,CASNPQGAADGELFF